These 4 T cell receptor beta chains were sequenced from one sample in a study of regulatory T cells in long-lasting Graves disease. Described time point: newly diagnosed GD, antithyroid drugs for less than 3 months. The TCR library was prepared using RNA isolated from PBMCs. Building of the TCR beta libraries involved iRepertoire HTBI primers and Arm-PCR of CDR3 regions. In TCRdb, the multiplex PCR reads were re-called with MiXCR into one record per CDR3 protein. The data contain about 300,000 distinct CDR3 sequences, more than 15% of them singletons. This material consisted of peripheral blood mononuclear cells (PBMCs), taken at new diagnosis, from a patient treated with antithyroid drugs. The receptors here all came from a female donor with Graves disease.

This clonotype has only a few counts. This rearrangement joins TRBV30 to TRBJ1-2, with no clear D. The germline V gene encodes CDR1 GTSNPN and CDR2 SVGIG (reference sequence). The V end was cut by 0 bases, the J end by 3 bases, with 8 bases between. CDR3 length: 13 amino acids. The CDR3 sequence: CAWSVRADYGYTF. The DNA of the CDR3 is TGTGCCTGGAGTGTACGGGCGGACTATGGCTACACCTTC. Complete variable domain (other parts from reference TRBV30 and TRBJ1-2): SQTIHQWPATLVQPVGSPLSLECTVEGTSNPNLYWYRQAAGRGLQLLFYSVGIGQISSEVPQNLSASRPQDRQFILSSKKLLLSDSGFYLCAWSVRADYGYTFGSGTRLTVV.

This clonotype was seen at least ten times. The chain carries TRBV28 and TRBJ2-7; D is unresolved. Trimming stripped 3 bases from V and 3 bases from J, with 24 bases between. Germline CDR1 MDHEN, CDR2 SYDVKM. The CDR3 length is 18 residues. The CDR3 DNA reads TGTGCCAGCAGTTTTTCTTCGCCCCTTGCTTACCCCGACTACGAGCAGTACTTC. Translating gives CASSFSSPLAYPDYEQYF. Using reference TRBV28 and TRBJ2-7 for the parts outside the CDR3, the full variable domain is DVKVTQSSRYLVKRTGEKVFLECVQDMDHENMFWYRQDPGLGLRLIYFSYDVKMKEKGDIPEGYSVSREKKERFSLILESASTNQTSMYLCASSFSSPLAYPDYEQYFGPGTRLTVT.

V usage is TRBV11-1 and J usage is TRBJ2-7; a weak D match, TRBD1 (5 bases). Trimming shortened V by 8 bases and J by 2 bases, and 13 bases separated the two germline ends. Germline CDR1 is SGHAT and CDR2 is FQDESV (reference sequence). The CDR3 is made up of 13 amino acids. The CDR3 region is CASSVQGAYEQYF. CDR3 in DNA: TGTGCCAGCTCCGTCCAGGGCGCCTACGAGCAGTACTTC.

Concerning this clonotype: The likely explanation is a read error, given a far larger clone one base away. This chain joins TRBV2 and TRBJ2-1; D is unclear. This CDR3 comprises 14 residues. The V gene's germline CDR1 is SNHLY and CDR2 FYNNEI. The V end lost 6 bases, the J end lost 10 bases, and 19 bases lay between the germline ends. DNA for the CDR3: TGTGCCAGCAGCCGGGCCCTTAGCTCCTACGAGCAGTTCTTC. It yields the protein CASSRALSSYEQFF.